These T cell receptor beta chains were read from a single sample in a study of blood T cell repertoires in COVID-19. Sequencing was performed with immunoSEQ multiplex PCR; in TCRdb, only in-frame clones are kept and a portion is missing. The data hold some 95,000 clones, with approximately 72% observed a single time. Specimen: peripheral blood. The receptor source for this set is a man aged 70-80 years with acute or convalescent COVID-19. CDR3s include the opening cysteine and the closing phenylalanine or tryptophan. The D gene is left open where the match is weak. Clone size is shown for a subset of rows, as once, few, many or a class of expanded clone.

CASSLGWVSGRVGEQYF | TGTGCCAGCAGCTTAGGCTGGGTCAGCGGGAGGGTGGGGGAGCAGTACTTC | TRBD2 | TRBV13 | NA | TRBJ2-7
CASSRGGGTEAFF | TGCGCCAGCAGTAGGGGCGGGGGCACTGAAGCTTTCTTT | NA | TRBV4-1 | few | TRBJ1-1
CASSAPDWRYGYTF | TGTGCCAGCAGTGCCCCGGACTGGAGGTATGGCTACACCTTC | NA | TRBV28 | NA | TRBJ1-2
CASSLNLAGLYNEQFF | TGTGCCAGCAGTTTAAACCTAGCGGGACTGTACAATGAGCAGTTCTTC | TRBD2 | TRBV28 | NA | TRBJ2-1
CASSLAKREQYF | TGTGCCAGCAGCTTAGCGAAGCGGGAGCAGTACTTC | NA | TRBV7-2 | NA | TRBJ2-7
CASSAGGRGDEQYF | TGTGCCAGCAGCGCGGGCGGGAGGGGAGACGAGCAGTACTTC | TRBD2 | TRBV9 | few | TRBJ2-7
CASSLGGQGTQPQHF | TGTGCCAGCAGTTTGGGAGGGCAGGGGACTCAGCCCCAGCATTTT | NA | TRBV28 | many | TRBJ1-5
CSVRTGGLGEQYF | TGCAGCGTTCGGACAGGGGGCTTAGGCGAGCAGTACTTC | TRBD1 | TRBV29-1 | NA | TRBJ2-7
CASSELTSPPYNEQFF | TGTGCCAGCAGTGAACTGACTAGCCCACCCTACAATGAGCAGTTCTTC | TRBD2 | TRBV6-1 | NA | TRBJ2-1
CASSFIRAREAFF | TGTGCCAGCAGCTTTATCAGGGCGCGGGAAGCTTTCTTT | NA | TRBV5-8 | NA | TRBJ1-1
CASSLAEFRNTIYF | TGCGCCAGCAGCTTGGCCGAGTTTAGAAACACCATATATTTT | NA | TRBV5-1 | NA | TRBJ1-3
CASRDRGQSNQPQHF | TGTGCCAGCAGAGACAGGGGGCAAAGCAATCAGCCCCAGCATTTT | TRBD1 | TRBV2 | NA | TRBJ1-5
CASSYLRAGSETQYF | TGTGCCAGCAGTTACCTCCGGGCGGGGTCAGAGACGCAGTATTTT | NA | TRBV28 | NA | TRBJ2-3
CASSLGTFTDTQYF | TGTGCCAGCAGCTTAGGGACTTTCACAGATACGCAGTATTTT | NA | TRBV7-3 | NA | TRBJ2-3
CASSRQGSQETQYF | TGTGCCAGCAGCCGACAGGGCTCCCAAGAGACCCAGTACTTC | TRBD1 | TRBV27 | NA | TRBJ2-5
CASSPGTSGLYNEQFF | TGCGCCAGCAGCCCGGGGACTAGCGGGCTGTACAATGAGCAGTTCTTC | TRBD2 | TRBV4-3 | few | TRBJ2-1
CSASLGQGENQPQHF | TGCAGTGCTAGTTTGGGCCAGGGGGAGAATCAGCCCCAGCATTTT | TRBD1 | TRBV20-1 | few | TRBJ1-5
CASRPGELGLAGANVLTF | TGCGCCAGCAGGCCAGGGGAACTGGGTCTTGCTGGGGCCAACGTCCTGACTTTC | NA | TRBV5-1 | NA | TRBJ2-6
CASKTGDIQYF | TGTGCCAGCAAGACAGGGGATATTCAGTACTTC | TRBD1 | TRBV27 | NA | TRBJ2-4
CASTSAGAWEQFF | TGTGCCAGTACCTCGGCAGGGGCTTGGGAGCAGTTCTTC | NA | TRBV19 | NA | TRBJ2-1
CASSEWGSGSYEQYF | TGTGCCAGCAGTGAATGGGGTAGCGGGAGTTACGAGCAGTACTTC | TRBD2 | TRBV6-1 | NA | TRBJ2-7
CASSEFFTSDSMAFF | TGTGCCAGCAGTGAATTTTTTACCAGCGACAGCATGGCTTTCTTT | NA | TRBV6-4 | NA | TRBJ1-1
CASSPALAGVREQFF | TGTGCCAGCAGCCCTGCCCTAGCGGGAGTACGTGAGCAGTTCTTC | TRBD2 | TRBV7-3 | NA | TRBJ2-1
CASSKVSGASSYEQYF | TGTGCCAGCAGCAAAGTTAGCGGGGCCAGCTCCTACGAGCAGTACTTC | NA | TRBV21-1 | NA | TRBJ2-7
CASSERRRELFF | TGTGCCAGCAGTGAAAGGAGGAGGGAGCTGTTTTTT | NA | TRBV28 | NA | TRBJ2-2
CATHTGTSNTEAFF | TGTGCCACCCATACCGGGACATCGAACACTGAAGCTTTCTTT | NA | TRBV6-5 | many | TRBJ1-1
CASSLDRGPVEQYF | TGCGCCAGCAGCTTGGACAGGGGGCCGGTCGAGCAGTACTTC | TRBD1 | TRBV5-1 | NA | TRBJ2-7
CASSAQQTPSGSPLHF | TGTGCCAGCAGCGCACAACAGACCCCCAGCGGTTCACCCCTCCACTTT | NA | TRBV9 | NA | TRBJ1-6
CASSLKQEQYF | TGTGCCAGCAGCTTAAAACAGGAGCAGTACTTC | NA | TRBV7-6 | NA | TRBJ2-7
CASVPGQGVTEAFF | TGCGCCAGCGTTCCGGGACAGGGGGTTACTGAAGCTTTCTTT | TRBD1 | TRBV4-3 | NA | TRBJ1-1
CSVEAASEVGAQYF | TGCAGCGTTGAAGCGGCTAGCGAGGTTGGGGCCCAGTACTTC | NA | TRBV29-1 | NA | TRBJ2-5
CASSEERERSTDTQYF | TGCGCCAGCAGCGAGGAGAGGGAGCGGAGCACAGATACGCAGTATTTT | NA | TRBV5-1 | NA | TRBJ2-3
CASSTGTARGTEAFF | TGCGCCAGCAGCACAGGGACAGCCAGGGGCACTGAAGCTTTCTTT | TRBD1 | TRBV5-1 | NA | TRBJ1-1
CASSLDRDLVNEQFF | TGTGCCAGCAGCTTAGATCGGGACTTGGTCAATGAGCAGTTCTTC | NA | TRBV11-3 | NA | TRBJ2-1
CASSLELAGVRDTQYF | TGTGCCAGCAGCTTAGAACTAGCGGGAGTGCGAGATACGCAGTATTTT | TRBD2 | TRBV7-2 | NA | TRBJ2-3
CATSDSPRTGLFEQYF | TGTGCCACCAGTGATTCCCCGCGGACAGGGCTCTTCGAGCAGTACTTC | TRBD1 | TRBV24-1 | few | TRBJ2-7
CASLPLVISTDTQYF | TGTGCCAGCCTCCCACTCGTGATAAGCACAGATACGCAGTATTTT | NA | TRBV28 | NA | TRBJ2-3
CASSPGQGASYGYTF | TGTGCCAGCAGCCCAGGACAGGGGGCGAGCTATGGCTACACCTTC | TRBD1 | TRBV7-9 | NA | TRBJ1-2
CASSLVASGSSYEQYF | TGTGCCAGCAGCTTAGTCGCGAGCGGATCCTCCTACGAGCAGTACTTC | NA | TRBV7-6 | NA | TRBJ2-7
CASRQRTNYGYTF | TGTGCCAGCAGACAGAGAACTAACTATGGCTACACCTTC | NA | TRBV6-6 | NA | TRBJ1-2
CASSLYIEFTGQGTGGYTF | TGTGCCAGCAGCTTGTACATTGAATTTACGGGACAGGGGACGGGTGGCTACACCTTC | TRBD1 | TRBV5-6 | few | TRBJ1-2
CASSQVNYEQYF | TGTGCCAGCAGCCAAGTAAACTACGAGCAGTACTTC | NA | TRBV3-1/TRBV3-2 | NA | TRBJ2-7
CASSSKHRQHATNEKLFF | TGTGCCAGCAGTTCCAAACACCGACAGCATGCAACTAATGAAAAACTGTTTTTT | NA | TRBV27 | NA | TRBJ1-4
CASSGGQRASGANVLTF | TGCGCCAGCAGCGGGGGACAGCGGGCCTCTGGGGCCAACGTCCTGACTTTC | NA | TRBV4-1 | NA | TRBJ2-6
CASSLPAGGHNEQFF | TGTGCCAGCAGTTTACCAGCGGGAGGCCACAATGAGCAGTTCTTC | TRBD2 | TRBV27 | NA | TRBJ2-1
CATSRDRGLPGDEQYF | TGTGCCACCAGCAGAGATAGAGGACTCCCGGGGGACGAGCAGTACTTC | NA | TRBV15 | few | TRBJ2-7
CASRVSGRGTGELFF | TGTGCCAGTAGAGTCAGCGGGAGAGGGACCGGGGAGCTGTTTTTT | TRBD2 | TRBV19 | few | TRBJ2-2
CATSGNRGLNYGYTF | TGTGCCACCAGCGGGAACAGGGGGCTTAACTATGGCTACACCTTC | TRBD1 | TRBV15 | few | TRBJ1-2
CASSLSVRESVGTGELFF | TGTGCCAGCAGTTTATCAGTTCGGGAGAGTGTGGGCACCGGGGAGCTGTTTTTT | NA | TRBV27 | once | TRBJ2-2
CASSEAGTLHEQFF | TGTGCCAGCAGTGAAGCCGGGACTTTGCATGAGCAGTTCTTC | NA | TRBV2 | NA | TRBJ2-1
CASSPRARGNTGELFF | TGTGCCAGCAGCCCGAGGGCCAGGGGAAACACCGGGGAGCTGTTTTTT | NA | TRBV5-6 | NA | TRBJ2-2
CASSSATGYSYEQYF | TGTGCCAGCAGTTCGGCTACAGGTTACTCCTACGAGCAGTACTTC | NA | TRBV28 | NA | TRBJ2-7
CASSPREVGGYTF | TGTGCCAGCAGCCCCCGGGAAGTTGGAGGCTACACCTTC | NA | TRBV12-3/TRBV12-4 | NA | TRBJ1-2
CASTYDGNTIYF | TGCGCCAGCACCTACGATGGAAACACCATATATTTT | NA | TRBV5-1 | NA | TRBJ1-3
CSVFLAGGISSYEQYF | TGCAGCGTTTTCCTAGCGGGAGGGATAAGCTCCTACGAGCAGTACTTC | TRBD2 | TRBV29-1 | NA | TRBJ2-7